This T cell receptor (beta chain) comes out of a study of T cell responses to AZD1222 COVID-19 vaccine. A remark on this clone: Antigen unknown.

Germline loops: CDR1 SGHRS, CDR2 YFSETQ. Trimming took off 0 bases at V and 3 bases at J, with 16 bases between the two ends. This CDR3 comprises 16 residues. Overall study results and limits: The study identified only six AZD1222 recipients as seropositive at baseline. Samples come after the peak T cell response, not at day 14.

Produced via immunoSEQ multiplex PCR; TCRdb's table is partial and in-frame only. The data contain about 150,000 clones, roughly nine tenths of them seen just once; the ten biggest clones take up roughly 4.7%. This chain connects TRBV5-1 to TRBJ2-7; TRBD1 is a possible D gene (5 bases). The sample here was peripheral blood, taken on day 0 of AZD1222 vaccination. The sequence came from an adult in good health. Here the CDR3 reads CASSLALLEQGYEQYF. In DNA form, the CDR3 reads TGCGCCAGCAGCTTGGCCCTACTCGAGCAGGGCTACGAGCAGTACTTC.